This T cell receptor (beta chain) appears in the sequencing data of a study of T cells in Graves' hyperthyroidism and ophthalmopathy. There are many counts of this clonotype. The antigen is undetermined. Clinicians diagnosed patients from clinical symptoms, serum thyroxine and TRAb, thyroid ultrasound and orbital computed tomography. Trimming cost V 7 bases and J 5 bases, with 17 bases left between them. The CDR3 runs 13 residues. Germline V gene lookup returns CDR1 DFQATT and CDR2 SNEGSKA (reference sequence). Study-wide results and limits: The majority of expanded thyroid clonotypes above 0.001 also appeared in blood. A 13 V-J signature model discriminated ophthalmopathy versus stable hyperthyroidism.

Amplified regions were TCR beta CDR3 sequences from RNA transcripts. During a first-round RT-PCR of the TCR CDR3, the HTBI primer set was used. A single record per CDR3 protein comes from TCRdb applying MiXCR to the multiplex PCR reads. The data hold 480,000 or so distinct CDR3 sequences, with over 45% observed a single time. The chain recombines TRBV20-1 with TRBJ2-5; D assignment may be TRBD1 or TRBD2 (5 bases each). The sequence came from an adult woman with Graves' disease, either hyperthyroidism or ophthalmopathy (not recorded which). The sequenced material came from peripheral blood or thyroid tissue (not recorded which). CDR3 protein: CSDGDARRETQYF. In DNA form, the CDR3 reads TGCAGTGATGGGGACGCCAGGCGGGAGACCCAGTACTTC.